This T cell receptor (beta chain) was sequenced during a study of neurological immune-mediated disorders (dated by TCRdb to about 2019). Background for the entire study: Among the approximately 34 multiple sclerosis patients, relapsing-remitting MS accounted for around 31 and secondary progressive MS accounted for 3. Alongside PBMC samples, the set of 106 TCR-beta libraries contained longitudinal samples, technical triplicates, and paired CD4+ and CD8+ T-cell subsets that had been sorted. The cohort was made up of 68 subjects, consisting of roughly 14 HAM/TSP patients, some 34 multiple sclerosis patients and 20 or so healthy controls. Using UMI-based sequencing, the study compared peripheral blood TCR-beta repertoires from patients with HTLV-I-associated myelopathy (HAM/TSP), patients with multiple sclerosis, and healthy controls.

This clonotype occurred many times. It has no known antigen specificity. No qualities accompany the bases; no much larger clone lies one base away. To synthesize cDNA, template-switch 5'RACE was performed with a primer carrying a 10-nucleotide random unique molecular identifier so that each TCR transcript was tagged. Every sequencing run yielded over 160 million TCR-beta sequences covering 15-18 subjects. Total RNA was extracted with the RNeasy kit. The KAPA Real-time Library Amplification kit was used to amplify TCR-beta VDJ regions with primers targeting the TCR constant region and the 5'RACE anchor. Sample indexes and Illumina adaptors were added in a first PCR, and a second PCR then increased library yield. After Ampure bead purification, the TCR product of roughly 650 bp was size-selected on a 2% E-gel SizeSelection system. Before pooling, library quality was assessed on a Bioanalyzer, concentration was determined with Qubit, and library quantification was performed with the Kapa Library Quantification kit. An Illumina HiSeq 2500 was used to sequence the libraries paired-end at 2 x 150 bp. To increase sequence diversity, about 24-32% phiX was spiked into each library pool. The paper's processing steps were these. The UMI-based MiGEC pipeline processed quality-filtered reads and removed over 80% of raw TCR sequences during error correction. IMGT germline references were used for aligning VDJ genes, and each clonotype was defined as a unique CDR3 amino acid sequence together with its V-J genes. Clonal expansion, Shannon diversity, and CDR3 relatedness (CalcPairwiseDistances, ClusterSamples) were evaluated with VDJtools, and phylogenetic trees were built with CLCbio workbench. Clones with at least 8 unique UMIs were defined as expanded, with this threshold being based on coefficient-of-variation modelling across technical triplicates. TCRdb reworked the public reads: Q25 trimming with fastp, MiXCR clone assembly, productive beta chains retained. Every CDR3 protein is listed once, alongside the most common genes and DNA of its rows. TCRdb, not the authors, supplied the V and J calls. Counted in this sample were about 65,000 distinct CDR3 sequences; over 4% of them appeared once. About 2.4% of the sample is taken by the ten largest.

For the unsorted PBMC libraries, 2 million PBMCs were stored in RNAlater at -80 degrees C until RNA extraction and were used to generate the libraries. Multiple sclerosis patients were enrolled in a US clinical protocol under which disease progression was evaluated by magnetic resonance imaging. PBMCs were separated from peripheral blood using Ficoll-Hypaque density gradient centrifugation and then cryopreserved in liquid nitrogen. Here is what the overall study found, with its caveats: No clinical or MRI features were associated with the MS cluster, and the authors said that larger cohorts are needed. Across subjects, expanded clones never shared an identical CDR3 amino acid sequence, which suggests that the TCR-beta repertoires in every group were private. TCR clonal expansion was greatest in HAM/TSP patients and smallest in MS patients, who ranked below even healthy controls. In a phylogenetic analysis, the repertoires of 18 out of 34 MS patients fell into a single cluster of related CDR3 sequences, pointing to a possible signature at the repertoire level.

The germline V gene (reference sequence) supplies CDR1 SGHKS and CDR2 YYEKEE. Spanning cysteine to phenylalanine, the CDR3 consists of 16 amino acids. Only the CDR3 region is kept as DNA, spanning 48 bases read in frame from base 1. V loses 3 bases at its end and J loses 7 bases; junction bases beyond the gene matches: 13. The specimen was PBMCs. The TCR comes from a man aged 50 to 59 with multiple sclerosis. Recombination connected TRBV5-5 to TRBJ1-5, with 7 bases matching TRBD1. The DNA sequence reads TGTGCCAGCAGCTCGGCTGAGGGGGCGCGCGGCCAGCCCCAGCATTTT. Translated, this gives CASSSAEGARGQPQHF.